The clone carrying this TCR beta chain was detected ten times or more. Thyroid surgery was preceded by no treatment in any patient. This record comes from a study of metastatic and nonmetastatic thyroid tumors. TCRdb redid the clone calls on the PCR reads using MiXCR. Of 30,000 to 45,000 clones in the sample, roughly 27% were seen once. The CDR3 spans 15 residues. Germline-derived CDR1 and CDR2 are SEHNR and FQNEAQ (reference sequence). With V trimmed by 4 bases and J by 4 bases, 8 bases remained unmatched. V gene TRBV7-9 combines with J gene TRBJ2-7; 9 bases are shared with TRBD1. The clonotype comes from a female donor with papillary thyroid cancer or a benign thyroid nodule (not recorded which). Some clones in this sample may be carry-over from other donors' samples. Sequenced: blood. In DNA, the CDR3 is TGTGCCAGCAGCTCCGGGACAGGGAGTCTTTACGAGCAGTACTTC. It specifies CASSSGTGSLYEQYF.